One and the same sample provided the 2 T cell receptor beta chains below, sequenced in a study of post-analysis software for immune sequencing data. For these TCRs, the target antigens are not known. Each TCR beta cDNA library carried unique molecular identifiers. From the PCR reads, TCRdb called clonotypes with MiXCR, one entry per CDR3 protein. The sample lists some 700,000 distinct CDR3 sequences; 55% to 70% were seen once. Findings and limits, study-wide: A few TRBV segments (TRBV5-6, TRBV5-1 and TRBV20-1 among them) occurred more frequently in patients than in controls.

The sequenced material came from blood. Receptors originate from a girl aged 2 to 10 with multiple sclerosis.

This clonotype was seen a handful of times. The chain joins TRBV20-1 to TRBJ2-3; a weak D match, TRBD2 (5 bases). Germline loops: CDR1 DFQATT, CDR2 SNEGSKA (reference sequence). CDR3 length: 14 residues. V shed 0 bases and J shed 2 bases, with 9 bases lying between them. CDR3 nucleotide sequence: TGCAGTGCTAGAGATTTTCTAGCCACAGATACGCAGTATTTT. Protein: CSARDFLATDTQYF.

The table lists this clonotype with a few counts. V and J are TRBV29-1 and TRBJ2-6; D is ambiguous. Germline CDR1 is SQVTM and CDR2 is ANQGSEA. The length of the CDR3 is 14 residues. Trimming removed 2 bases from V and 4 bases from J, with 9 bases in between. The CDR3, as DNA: TGCAGCGTTGAAACCGGGTCCGGGGCCAACGTCCTGACTTTC. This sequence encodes CSVETGSGANVLTF.